This T cell receptor (beta chain) originates from a study of blood T cell repertoires in COVID-19. Original analysis: Estimated nucleated cell counts came from reference gene primer amplification. TCRdb's table, derived via immunoSEQ multiplex PCR, lists solely in-frame clones and lacks some. Clone size and the V and J calls come from that table; the DNA yielded D and trimming. In the table there are 110,000 or so clones, about 90% of which are singletons. Germline V gene data show CDR1 as SGHRS and CDR2 as YFSETQ. The CDR3 is 14 residues long. V dropped 4 bases and J dropped 7; count of bases not matched to a gene: 8.

The chain employs TRBV5-1 and TRBJ1-1; 9 positions match TRBD1. The sequence was collected from a human donor in a cohort sampled during active COVID-19. Sequencing was carried out using peripheral blood. CDR3 sequence reads: CASSPTGTGSEAFF. The CDR3 nucleotides are TGCGCCAGCAGCCCAACCGGGACAGGGAGTGAAGCTTTCTTT.